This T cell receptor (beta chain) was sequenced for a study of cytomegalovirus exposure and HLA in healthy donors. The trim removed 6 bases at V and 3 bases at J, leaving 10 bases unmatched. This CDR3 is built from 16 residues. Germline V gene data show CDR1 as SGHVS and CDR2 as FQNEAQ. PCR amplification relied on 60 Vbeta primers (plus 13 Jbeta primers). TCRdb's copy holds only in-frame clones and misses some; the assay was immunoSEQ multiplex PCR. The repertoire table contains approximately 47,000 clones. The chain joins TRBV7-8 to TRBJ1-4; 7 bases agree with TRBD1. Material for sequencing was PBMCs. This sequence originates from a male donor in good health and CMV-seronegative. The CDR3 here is CASRPMDRSANEKLFF. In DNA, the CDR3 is TGTGCCAGCAGACCGATGGACAGGTCGGCTAATGAAAAACTGTTTTTT.